This T cell receptor beta chain stems from a study of shared clonotypes between healthy human individuals. Overall study findings and caveats: Sampling included only blood; tissue repertoires likely differ.

The CDR3 extends over 15 amino acids. From germline, CDR1 is SGHRS and CDR2 YFSETQ. V was clipped by 1 base and J by 2 bases; unmatched bases: 4. This clone came up a few times. Its target is unknown. It was roughly 190 ng DNA, some 30,000 T cell genomes, that sorted-subset replicate PCRs used. Produced via immunoSEQ multiplex PCR; TCRdb's table is partial and in-frame only. The repertoire consists of 1 million to 1.3 million clones, with about 80% occurring once and the leading ten covering roughly 0.62%. The TCR sequence derives from a man aged 18 to 30 in good health. Some clones in this sample may be carry-over from other donors' samples. V is TRBV5-1 and J is TRBJ2-7; 9 bases match TRBD2. Specimen: memory CD4+ T cells from PBMCs. Subset given: CD45RA-negative fraction. The CDR3 is CASSLRSGGTYEQYF. The DNA for the CDR3 is TGCGCCAGCAGCTTGAGGAGCGGGGGGACCTACGAGCAGTACTTC.